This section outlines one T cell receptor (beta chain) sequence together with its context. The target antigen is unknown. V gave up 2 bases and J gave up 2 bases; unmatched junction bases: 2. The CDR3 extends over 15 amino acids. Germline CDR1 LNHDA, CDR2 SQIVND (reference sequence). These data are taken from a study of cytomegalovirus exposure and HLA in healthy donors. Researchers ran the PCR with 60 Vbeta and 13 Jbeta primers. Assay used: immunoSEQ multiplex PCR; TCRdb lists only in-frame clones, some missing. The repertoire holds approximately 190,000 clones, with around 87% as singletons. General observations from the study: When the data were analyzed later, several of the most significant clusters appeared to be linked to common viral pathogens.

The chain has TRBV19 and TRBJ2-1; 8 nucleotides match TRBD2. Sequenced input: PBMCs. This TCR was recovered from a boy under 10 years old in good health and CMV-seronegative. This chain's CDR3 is CASSISGGPYNEQFF. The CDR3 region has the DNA TGTGCCAGTAGTATAAGCGGGGGCCCCTACAATGAGCAGTTCTTC.